A single sample is the source of the 16 T cell receptor beta chains below, sequenced in a study of cytomegalovirus exposure and HLA in healthy donors. PCR involved 60 Vbeta and 13 Jbeta primers. Sequenced by immunoSEQ multiplex PCR; TCRdb stores in-frame clones only, minus some. The sample has 85,000 to 100,000 clones; more than 65% are singletons. Sequencing was performed on PBMCs. These receptors came from a human donor in good health.

This clone was counted once. The chain links TRBV11-2 to TRBJ1-6, with 7 bases aligning to TRBD1. Trimming cost V 5 bases and J 12 bases; bases outside gene matches: 10. Germline V CDR1 and CDR2: SGHAT, FQNNGV. The CDR3 sequence is 14 residues long. CDR3 residues: CASSPSRGPRPLHF. CDR3 sequence (DNA): TGTGCCAGCAGCCCCAGTAGGGGGCCTCGACCCCTCCACTTT.

The chain employs TRBV7-2 and TRBJ2-7; 11 bases map to TRBD2. Trimming at V came to 5 bases and at J to 3 bases, leaving 6 bases not matched to a gene. Germline CDR1 reads SGHTA; CDR2 reads FQGNSA. There are 15 residues in the CDR3. DNA of the CDR3: TGTGCCAGCAGCCAAACCGGGACTAGCGGCTACGAGCAGTACTTC. Residues: CASSQTGTSGYEQYF.

This clone was counted only a few times. The chain employs TRBV4-3 and TRBJ2-1, with 16 bases lining up with TRBD2. Unmatched junction bases numbered 7, after V lost 4 bases and J lost 10 bases. The CDR3 length is 16 residues. CDR1 LGHNA and CDR2 YSLEER come from the germline V gene. The CDR3 region has the DNA TGCGCCAGCAGCCCTGGGACTAGCGGGAGGGACGACGAGCAGTTCTTC. It codes for CASSPGTSGRDDEQFF.

The rearrangement uses TRBV5-1 and TRBJ2-5, with TRBD2 matching over 11 bases. J lost 2 bases, V lost 5 bases, and 8 bases had no gene match. The length of the CDR3 is 16 residues. Germline-derived CDR1 and CDR2 are SGHRS and YFSETQ. The CDR3 protein is CASSNLAGGKQETQYF. The CDR3 bases are TGCGCCAGCAGTAACCTAGCGGGGGGAAAACAAGAGACCCAGTACTTC.

The chain carries TRBV4-1 and TRBJ1-2; D possibly corresponds to TRBD1 (6 bases). Deletions cut 0 bases from V and 10 bases from J, with 15 bases between. Germline CDR1 and CDR2: MGHRA and YSYEKL. The CDR3 contains 14 residues. CDR3: CASSQDRNRAHYTF. As DNA, the CDR3 is TGCGCCAGCAGCCAAGATCGGAACAGGGCACACTACACCTTC.

The J gene is TRBJ2-1, the V gene TRBV5-4, with TRBD1 as a possible D gene (6 bases). Germline CDR1 is SGHNT and CDR2 is YYREEE (reference sequence). With 3 bases removed from V and 7 bases from J, the gap between germline ends came to 14 bases. This CDR3 spans 14 amino acids. This CDR3 reads CASSSATGLNEQFF. The CDR3 nucleotides read TGTGCCAGCAGCTCGGCGACAGGTTTAAATGAGCAGTTCTTC.

The J gene is TRBJ2-3, the V gene TRBV27; maybe TRBD1 (5 bases). The CDR3 contains 15 residues. With 3 bases removed from V and 2 bases from J, the gap between germline ends came to 12 bases. In germline, CDR1 is MNHEY, CDR2 SMNVEV (reference sequence). In DNA, the CDR3 is TGTGCCAGCAGTTTTAAAGGGGCTGCCACAGATACGCAGTATTTT. Its translation is CASSFKGAATDTQYF.

The V gene is TRBV18, the J gene TRBJ1-1, with D tentatively TRBD1 (5 bases). Deletions cut 5 bases from V and 2 bases from J, with 15 bases between. The CDR3 totals 15 residues. Germline lookup yields CDR1 KGHSH and CDR2 LQKENI. CDR3 amino acids: CASSKGRAENTEAFF. CDR3 nucleotide sequence: TGTGCCAGCTCAAAGGGCAGGGCAGAAAACACTGAAGCTTTCTTT.

This chain connects TRBV9 to TRBJ1-1, with D uncertain. The V end was cut by 3 bases, the J end by 4 bases, with 16 bases between. Germline V lookup: CDR1 SGDLS, CDR2 YYNGEE. The CDR3 runs to 15 residues. The CDR3 loop reads CASSGGSLGATEAFF. The CDR3 DNA follows: TGTGCCAGCAGCGGCGGCAGCTTAGGAGCCACTGAAGCTTTCTTT.

The sample holds a few counts of this clone. The chain is built from TRBV6-1 and TRBJ2-7, with TRBD1 matching 8 bases. The CDR3 totals 14 residues. J gave up 3 bases and V 5 bases, and 6 bases lay outside the gene matches. The germline gives CDR1 MNHNS, CDR2 SASEGT. Written as DNA, the CDR3 is TGTGCCAGCAGTAGGACAGGGAACAACTACGAGCAGTACTTC. It is translated as CASSRTGNNYEQYF.

The J gene is TRBJ2-4, the V gene TRBV12-5; perhaps TRBD1 as D (6 bases). CDR3 length equals 21 residues. The V and J ends lost 6 bases and 0 bases respectively, with 30 bases between them. Germline V lookup: CDR1 LGHNT, CDR2 FRNRAP. The CDR3 DNA reads as TGTGCTAGTGGGGTCTTCACTTCGAATCCGGGACACATACTAGCCAAAAACATTCAGTACTTC. It codes for CASGVFTSNPGHILAKNIQYF.

DNA for the CDR3: TGTGCCAGCAGCTTGGAGTTGACAGGGGCGCCCTATGGCTACACCTTC. As protein: CASSLELTGAPYGYTF. This chain links TRBV7-9 with TRBJ1-2, with TRBD1 matching 8 bases. V lost 3 bases, J lost 4 bases, and 10 bases stayed unmatched. The CDR3 has 16 amino acids. CDR1 and CDR2 (germline): SEHNR, FQNEAQ (reference sequence).

The rearrangement links TRBV5-1 to TRBJ1-1; D unresolved. The length of the CDR3 is 14 residues. The ends were cut back, 2 bases at V and 0 bases at J, with 8 bases in the middle. The germline V gene has CDR1 SGHRS and CDR2 YFSETQ. The CDR3 here is CASSFSVMNTEAFF. In nucleotides, the CDR3 is TGCGCCAGCAGCTTCAGTGTCATGAACACTGAAGCTTTCTTT.

This rearrangement joins TRBV5-4 to TRBJ2-7, with D possibly TRBD2 on 7 matching bases. The CDR3 is 15 residues long. Between the trimmed V and J ends, which lost 1 base and 1 base, there was a span of 12 bases. CDR1 and CDR2 (germline): SGHNT, YYREEE (reference sequence). The CDR3 DNA reads TGTGCCAGCAGCTTGTTAGGGGGGGGGTCCTACGAGCAGTACTTC. Protein: CASSLLGGGSYEQYF. The full variable domain, with the rest looked up from reference TRBV5-4 and TRBJ2-7, is ETGVTQSPTHLIKTRGQQVTLRCSSQSGHNTVSWYQQALGQGPQFIFQYYREEENGRGNFPPRFSGLQFPNYSSELNVNALELDDSALYLCASSLLGGGSYEQYFGPGTRLTVT.

The sample holds a few counts of this clone. The chain combines TRBV7-9 with TRBJ1-4, with TRBD1 identical over 7 bases. In germline, CDR1 is SEHNR, CDR2 FQNEAQ (reference sequence). The CDR3 runs to 14 residues. Germline trimming cut 4 bases from V and 4 bases from J; bases unmatched to any gene: 3. CDR3 coding DNA: TGTGCCAGCAGCTCGGGACAGAGTAATGAAAAACTGTTTTTT. Protein product: CASSSGQSNEKLFF.

CDR3: CASSLRQGRWDTEAFF. The DNA for the CDR3 is TGTGCCAGCAGCCTCCGACAGGGGAGGTGGGACACTGAAGCTTTCTTT. This chain links TRBV14 with TRBJ1-1; 8 bases map to TRBD1. Germline V gene sequence: CDR1 SGHDN, CDR2 FVKESK. The CDR3 is made up of 16 amino acids. V trimming: 4 bases; J trimming: 3 bases; junction bases outside the gene matches: 10.